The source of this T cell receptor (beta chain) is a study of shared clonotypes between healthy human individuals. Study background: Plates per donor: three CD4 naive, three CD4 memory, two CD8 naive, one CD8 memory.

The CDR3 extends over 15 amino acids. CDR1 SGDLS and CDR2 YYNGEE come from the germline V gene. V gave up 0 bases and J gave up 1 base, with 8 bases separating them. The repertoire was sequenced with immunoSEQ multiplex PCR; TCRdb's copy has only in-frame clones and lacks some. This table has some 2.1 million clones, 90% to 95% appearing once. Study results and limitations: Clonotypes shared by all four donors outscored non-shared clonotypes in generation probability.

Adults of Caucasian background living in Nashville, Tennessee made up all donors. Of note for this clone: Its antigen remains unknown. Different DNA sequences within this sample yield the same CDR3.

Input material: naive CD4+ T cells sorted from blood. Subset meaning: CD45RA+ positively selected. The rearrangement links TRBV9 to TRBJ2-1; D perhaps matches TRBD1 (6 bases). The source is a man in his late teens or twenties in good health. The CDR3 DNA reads TGTGCCAGCAGCGTAGGCAGGGGATCCTACAATGAGCAGTTCTTC. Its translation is CASSVGRGSYNEQFF.